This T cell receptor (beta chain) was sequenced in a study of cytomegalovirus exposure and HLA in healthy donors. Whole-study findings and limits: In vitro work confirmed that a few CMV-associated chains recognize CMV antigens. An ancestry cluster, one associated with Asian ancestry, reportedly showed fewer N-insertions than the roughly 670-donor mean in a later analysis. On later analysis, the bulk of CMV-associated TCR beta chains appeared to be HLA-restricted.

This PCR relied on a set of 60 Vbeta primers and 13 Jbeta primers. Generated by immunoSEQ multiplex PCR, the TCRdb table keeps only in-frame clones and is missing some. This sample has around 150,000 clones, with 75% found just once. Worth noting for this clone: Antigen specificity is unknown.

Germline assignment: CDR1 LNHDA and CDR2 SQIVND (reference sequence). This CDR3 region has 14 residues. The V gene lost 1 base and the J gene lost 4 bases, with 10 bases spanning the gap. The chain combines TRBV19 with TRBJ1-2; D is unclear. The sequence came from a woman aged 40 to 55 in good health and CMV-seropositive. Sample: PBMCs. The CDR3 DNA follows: TGTGCCAGTAGTATAGGGCCATCCATCTATGGCTACACCTTC. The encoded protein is CASSIGPSIYGYTF.